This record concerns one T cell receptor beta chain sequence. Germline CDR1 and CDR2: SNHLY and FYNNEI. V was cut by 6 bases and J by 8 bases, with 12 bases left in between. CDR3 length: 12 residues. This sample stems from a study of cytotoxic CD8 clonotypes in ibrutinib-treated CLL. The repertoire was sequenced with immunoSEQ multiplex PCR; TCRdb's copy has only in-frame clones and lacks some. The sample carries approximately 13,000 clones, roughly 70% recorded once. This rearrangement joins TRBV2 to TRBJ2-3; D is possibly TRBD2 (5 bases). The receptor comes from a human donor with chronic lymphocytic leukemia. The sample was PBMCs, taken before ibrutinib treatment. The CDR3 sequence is CASRPPGVTQYF. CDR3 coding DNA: TGTGCCAGCAGGCCGCCCGGGGTTACGCAGTATTTT.